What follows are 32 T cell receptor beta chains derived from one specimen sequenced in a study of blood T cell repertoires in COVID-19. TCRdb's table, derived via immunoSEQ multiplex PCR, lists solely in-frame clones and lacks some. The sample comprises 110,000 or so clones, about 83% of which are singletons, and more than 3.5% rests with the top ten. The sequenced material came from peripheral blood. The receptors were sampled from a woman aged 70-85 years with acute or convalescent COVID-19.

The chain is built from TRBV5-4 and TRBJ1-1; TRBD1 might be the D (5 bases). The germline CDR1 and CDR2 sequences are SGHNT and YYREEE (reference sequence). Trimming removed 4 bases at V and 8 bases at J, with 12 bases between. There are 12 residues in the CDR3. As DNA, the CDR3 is TGTGCCAGCAGCCCGGCCGGGGGAGAAGCTTTCTTT. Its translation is CASSPAGGEAFF.

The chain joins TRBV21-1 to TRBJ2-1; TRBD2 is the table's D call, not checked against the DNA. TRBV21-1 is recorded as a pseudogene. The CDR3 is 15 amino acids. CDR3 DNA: TGTGCCAGCAGAAAGGGGCTAGCGGATGACAATGAGCAGTTCTTC. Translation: CASRKGLADDNEQFF.

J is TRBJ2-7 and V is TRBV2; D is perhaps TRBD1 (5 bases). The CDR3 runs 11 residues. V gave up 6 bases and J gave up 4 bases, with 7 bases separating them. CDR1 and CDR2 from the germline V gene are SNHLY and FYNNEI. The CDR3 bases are TGTGCCAGCAGAGGGGCGTACGAGCAGTACTTC. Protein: CASRGAYEQYF. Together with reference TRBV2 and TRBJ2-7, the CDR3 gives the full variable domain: EPEVTQTPSHQVTQMGQEVILRCVPISNHLYFYWYRQILGQKVEFLVSFYNNEISEKSEIFDDQFSVERPDGSNFTLKIRSTKLEDSAMYFCASRGAYEQYFGPGTRLTVT.

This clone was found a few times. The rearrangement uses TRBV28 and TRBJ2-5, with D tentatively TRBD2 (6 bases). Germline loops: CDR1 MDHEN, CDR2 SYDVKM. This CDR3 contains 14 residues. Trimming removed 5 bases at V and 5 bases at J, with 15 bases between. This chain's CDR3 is CASSTPGGPETQYF. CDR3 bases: TGTGCCAGCAGTACCCCCGGGGGTCCGGAGACCCAGTACTTC.

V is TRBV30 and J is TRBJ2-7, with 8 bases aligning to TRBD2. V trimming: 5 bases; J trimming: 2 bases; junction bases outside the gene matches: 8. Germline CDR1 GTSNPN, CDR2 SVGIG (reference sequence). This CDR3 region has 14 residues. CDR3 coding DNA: TGTGCCTGGCAATCTACTAGCGGTCCCTACGAGCAGTACTTC. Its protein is CAWQSTSGPYEQYF.

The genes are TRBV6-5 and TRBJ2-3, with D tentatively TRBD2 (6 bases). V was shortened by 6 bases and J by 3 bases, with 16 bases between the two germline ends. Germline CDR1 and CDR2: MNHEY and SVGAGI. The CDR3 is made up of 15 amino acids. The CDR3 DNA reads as TGTGCCAGCAGCCGCGGGGATTTTGAAACAGATACGCAGTATTTT. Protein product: CASSRGDFETDTQYF.

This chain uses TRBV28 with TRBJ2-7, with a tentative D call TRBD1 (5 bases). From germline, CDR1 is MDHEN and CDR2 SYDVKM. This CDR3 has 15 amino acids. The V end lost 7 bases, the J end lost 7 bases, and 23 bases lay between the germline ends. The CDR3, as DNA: TGTGCCAGCACTCAAAGTGGGGCCCTATCATGGGAGCAGTACTTC. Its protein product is CASTQSGALSWEQYF. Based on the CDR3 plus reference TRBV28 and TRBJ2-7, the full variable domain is DVKVTQSSRYLVKRTGEKVFLECVQDMDHENMFWYRQDPGLGLRLIYFSYDVKMKEKGDIPEGYSVSREKKERFSLILESASTNQTSMYLCASTQSGALSWEQYFGPGTRLTVT.

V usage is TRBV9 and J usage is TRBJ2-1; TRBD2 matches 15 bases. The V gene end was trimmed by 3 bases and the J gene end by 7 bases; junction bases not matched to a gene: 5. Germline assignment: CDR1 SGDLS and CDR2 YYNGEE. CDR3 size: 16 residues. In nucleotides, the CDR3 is TGTGCCAGCAGCGCGGGACTAGCGGGAGGAGGGAATGAGCAGTTCTTC. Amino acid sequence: CASSAGLAGGGNEQFF. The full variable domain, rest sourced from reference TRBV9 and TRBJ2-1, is DSGVTQTPKHLITATGQRVTLRCSPRSGDLSVYWYQQSLDQGLQFLIQYYNGEERAKGNILERFSAQQFPDLHSELNLSSLELGDSALYFCASSAGLAGGGNEQFFGPGTRLTVL.

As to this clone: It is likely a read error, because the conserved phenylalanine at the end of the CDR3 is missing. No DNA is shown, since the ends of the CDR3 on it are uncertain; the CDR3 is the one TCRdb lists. The CDR3 region is CASSLRIGAINL. V is TRBV3-1 (or the pseudogene TRBV3-2) and J is TRBJ1-2; the D call of TRBD1 is as the table states it, not checked on the DNA. The CDR3 length is 12 residues, termini included. Germline V gene lookup returns CDR1 LGHDT and CDR2 YNNKEL (reference sequence).

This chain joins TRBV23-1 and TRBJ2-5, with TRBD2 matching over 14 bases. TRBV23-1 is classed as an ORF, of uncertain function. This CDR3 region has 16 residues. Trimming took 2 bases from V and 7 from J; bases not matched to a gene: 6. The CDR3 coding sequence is TGCGCCAGCAGTCAACCGGGACTAGCGGGGGACGGGACCCAGTACTTC. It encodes CASSQPGLAGDGTQYF.

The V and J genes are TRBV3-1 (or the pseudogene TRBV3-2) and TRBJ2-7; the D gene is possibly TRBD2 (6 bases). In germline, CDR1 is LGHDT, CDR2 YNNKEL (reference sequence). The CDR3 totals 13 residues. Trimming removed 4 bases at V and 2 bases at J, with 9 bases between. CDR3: CASSRTTTYEQYF. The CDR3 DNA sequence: TGTGCCAGCAGCCGGACTACCACCTACGAGCAGTACTTC.

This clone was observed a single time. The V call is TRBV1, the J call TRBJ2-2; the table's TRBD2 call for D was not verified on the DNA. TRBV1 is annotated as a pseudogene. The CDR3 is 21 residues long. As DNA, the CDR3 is TGCACCAGCAGCCAAGATCGGGTCTGCGGCGGGCAGACCACGAACACCGGGGAGCTGTTTTTT. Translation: CTSSQDRVCGGQTTNTGELFF.

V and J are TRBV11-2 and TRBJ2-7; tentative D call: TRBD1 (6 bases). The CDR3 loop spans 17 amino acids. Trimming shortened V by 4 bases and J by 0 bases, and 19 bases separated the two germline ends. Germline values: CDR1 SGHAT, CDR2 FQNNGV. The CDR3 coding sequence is TGTGCCAGCAGCTCTATTCATAAGGGGGTGAGCTCCTACGAGCAGTACTTC. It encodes CASSSIHKGVSSYEQYF. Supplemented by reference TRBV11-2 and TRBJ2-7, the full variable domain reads EAGVAQSPRYKIIEKRQSVAFWCNPISGHATLYWYQQILGQGPKLLIQFQNNGVVDDSQLPKDRFSAERLKGVDSTLKIQPAKLEDSAVYLCASSSIHKGVSSYEQYFGPGTRLTVT.

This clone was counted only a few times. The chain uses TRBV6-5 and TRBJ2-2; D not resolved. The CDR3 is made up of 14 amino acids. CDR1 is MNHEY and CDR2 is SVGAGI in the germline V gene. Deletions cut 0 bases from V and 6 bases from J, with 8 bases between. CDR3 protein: CASSYSLDPGELFF. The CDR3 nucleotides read TGTGCCAGCAGTTACTCGCTAGACCCCGGGGAGCTGTTTTTT.

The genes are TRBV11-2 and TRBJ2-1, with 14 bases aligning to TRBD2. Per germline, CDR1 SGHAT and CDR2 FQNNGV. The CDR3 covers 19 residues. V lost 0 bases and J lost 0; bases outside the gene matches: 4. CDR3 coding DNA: TGTGCCAGCAGCTTAGATGGGACTAGCGGGGGCAGCTCCTACAATGAGCAGTTCTTC. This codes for CASSLDGTSGGSSYNEQFF.

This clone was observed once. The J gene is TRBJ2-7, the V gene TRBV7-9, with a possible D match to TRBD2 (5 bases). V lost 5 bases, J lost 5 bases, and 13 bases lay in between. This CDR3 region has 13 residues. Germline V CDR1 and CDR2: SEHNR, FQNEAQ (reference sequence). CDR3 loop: CASSPSSGNEQYV. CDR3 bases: TGTGCCAGCAGCCCCTCTTCGGGAAACGAGCAGTACGTC.

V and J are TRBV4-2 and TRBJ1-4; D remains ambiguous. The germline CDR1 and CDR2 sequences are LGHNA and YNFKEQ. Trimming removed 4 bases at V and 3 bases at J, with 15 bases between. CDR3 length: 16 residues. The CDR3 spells CASSPSTKTSNEKLFF. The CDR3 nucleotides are TGTGCCAGCAGCCCCTCTACTAAAACTTCTAATGAAAAACTGTTTTTT.

In DNA, the CDR3 is TGTGCCAGCAGACGGACAGGGGTCTCCTACGAGCAGTACGTC. Its protein is CASRRTGVSYEQYV. The chain uses TRBV5-8 and TRBJ2-7; 9 bases match TRBD1. V trimming: 5 bases; J trimming: 0 bases; junction bases outside the gene matches: 3. The CDR3 covers 14 residues. Germline V CDR1 and CDR2: SGHTS, YDEGEE.

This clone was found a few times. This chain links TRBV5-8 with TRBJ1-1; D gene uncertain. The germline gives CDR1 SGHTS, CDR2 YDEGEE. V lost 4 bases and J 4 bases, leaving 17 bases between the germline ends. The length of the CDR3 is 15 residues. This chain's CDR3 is CASSPWRGSGTEAFF. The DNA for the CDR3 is TGTGCCAGCAGCCCATGGCGGGGTTCGGGCACTGAAGCTTTCTTT.

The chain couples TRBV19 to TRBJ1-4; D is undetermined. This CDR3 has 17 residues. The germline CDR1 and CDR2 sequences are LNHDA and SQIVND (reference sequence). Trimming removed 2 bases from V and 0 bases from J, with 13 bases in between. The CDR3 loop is CASSIFRGVATNEKLFF. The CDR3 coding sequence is TGTGCCAGTAGTATATTTCGCGGAGTTGCAACTAATGAAAAACTGTTTTTT.

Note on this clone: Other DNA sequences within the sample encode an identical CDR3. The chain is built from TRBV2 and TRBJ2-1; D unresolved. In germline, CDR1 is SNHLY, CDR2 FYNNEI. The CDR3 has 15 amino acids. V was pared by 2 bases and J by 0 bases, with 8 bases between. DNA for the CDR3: TGTGCCAGCAGTGAACGACGGAGCTCCTACAATGAGCAGTTCTTC. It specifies CASSERRSSYNEQFF.

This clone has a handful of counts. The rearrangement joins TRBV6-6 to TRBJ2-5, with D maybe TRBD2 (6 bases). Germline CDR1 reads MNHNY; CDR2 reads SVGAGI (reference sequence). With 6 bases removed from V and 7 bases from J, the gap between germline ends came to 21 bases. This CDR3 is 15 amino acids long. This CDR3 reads CASRPPLGGIWTQYF. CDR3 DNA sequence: TGTGCCAGCAGACCCCCGCTAGGAGGGATTTGGACCCAGTACTTC.

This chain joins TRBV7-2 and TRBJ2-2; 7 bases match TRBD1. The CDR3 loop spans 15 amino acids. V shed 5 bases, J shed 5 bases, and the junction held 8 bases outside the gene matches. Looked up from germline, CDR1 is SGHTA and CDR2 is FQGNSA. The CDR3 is CASSPQTGSTGELFF. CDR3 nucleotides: TGTGCCAGCAGCCCCCAGACAGGGAGTACCGGGGAGCTGTTTTTT.

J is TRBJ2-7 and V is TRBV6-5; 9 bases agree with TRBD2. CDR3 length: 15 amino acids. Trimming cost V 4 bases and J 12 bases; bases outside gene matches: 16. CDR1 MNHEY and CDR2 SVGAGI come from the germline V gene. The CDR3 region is CASSLGTSIPGVRYF. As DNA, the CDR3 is TGTGCCAGCAGTTTGGGGACTAGCATTCCCGGAGTGCGGTACTTC.

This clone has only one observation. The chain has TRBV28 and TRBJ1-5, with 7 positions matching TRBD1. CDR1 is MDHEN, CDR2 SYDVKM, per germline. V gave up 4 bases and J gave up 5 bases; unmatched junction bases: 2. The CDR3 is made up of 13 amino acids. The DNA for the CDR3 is TGTGCCAGCAGTTCAGGGGGATATCAGCCCCAGCATTTT. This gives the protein CASSSGGYQPQHF.

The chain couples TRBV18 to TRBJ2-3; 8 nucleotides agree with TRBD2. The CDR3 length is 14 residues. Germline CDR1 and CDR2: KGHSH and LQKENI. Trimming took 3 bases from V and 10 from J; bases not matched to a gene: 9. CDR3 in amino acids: CASSPDTSGGSQYF. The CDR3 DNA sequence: TGTGCCAGCTCACCGGACACAAGCGGGGGATCGCAGTATTTT.

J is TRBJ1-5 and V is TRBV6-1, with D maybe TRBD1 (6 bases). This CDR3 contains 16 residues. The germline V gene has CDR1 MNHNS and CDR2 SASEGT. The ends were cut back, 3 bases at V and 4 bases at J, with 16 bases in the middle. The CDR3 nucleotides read TGTGCCAGCAGTGACGCCTGGACAGATTCGAATCAGCCCCAGCATTTT. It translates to CASSDAWTDSNQPQHF.

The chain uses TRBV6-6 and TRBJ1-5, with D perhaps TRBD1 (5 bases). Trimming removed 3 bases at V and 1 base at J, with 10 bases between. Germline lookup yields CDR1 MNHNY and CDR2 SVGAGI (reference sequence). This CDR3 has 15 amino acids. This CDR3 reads CASSYLRQSNQPQHF. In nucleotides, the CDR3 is TGTGCCAGCAGTTATCTTCGACAGAGCAATCAGCCCCAGCATTTT.

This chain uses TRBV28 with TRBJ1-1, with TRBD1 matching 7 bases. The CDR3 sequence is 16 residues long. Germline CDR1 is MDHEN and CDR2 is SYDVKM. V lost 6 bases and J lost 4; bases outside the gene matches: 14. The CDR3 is CASSPGQAAKSTEAFF. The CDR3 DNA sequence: TGTGCCAGCAGCCCAGGACAGGCGGCAAAGAGCACTGAAGCTTTCTTT.

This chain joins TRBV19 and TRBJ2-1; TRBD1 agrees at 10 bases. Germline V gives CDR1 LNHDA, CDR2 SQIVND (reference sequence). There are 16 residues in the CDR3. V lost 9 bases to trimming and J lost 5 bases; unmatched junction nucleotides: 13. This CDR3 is CASLPLGTGADNEQFF. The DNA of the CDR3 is TGTGCCAGCCTTCCCTTAGGGACAGGGGCCGACAATGAGCAGTTCTTC. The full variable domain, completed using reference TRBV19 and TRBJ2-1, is DGGITQSPKYLFRKEGQNVTLSCEQNLNHDAMYWYRQDPGQGLRLIYYSQIVNDFQKGDIAEGYSVSREKKESFPLTVTSAQKNPTAFYLCASLPLGTGADNEQFFGPGTRLTVL.

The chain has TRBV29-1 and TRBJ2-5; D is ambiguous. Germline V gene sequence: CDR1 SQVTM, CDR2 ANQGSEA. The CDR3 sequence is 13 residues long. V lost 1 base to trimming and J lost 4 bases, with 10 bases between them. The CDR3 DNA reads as TGCAGCGTTGAAGTGAGGATGGGAGAGACCCAGTACTTC. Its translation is CSVEVRMGETQYF.

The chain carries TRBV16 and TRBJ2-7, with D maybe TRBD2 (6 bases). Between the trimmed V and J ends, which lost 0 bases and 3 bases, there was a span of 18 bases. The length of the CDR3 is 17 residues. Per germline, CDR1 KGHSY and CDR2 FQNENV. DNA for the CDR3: TGTGCCAGCAGCCAATCGCGGGCGGGGTCTACACGCTACGAGCAGTACTTC. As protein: CASSQSRAGSTRYEQYF. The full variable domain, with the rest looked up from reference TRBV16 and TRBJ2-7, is GEEVAQTPKHLVRGEGQKAKLYCAPIKGHSYVFWYQQVLKNEFKFLISFQNENVFDETGMPKERFSAKCLPNSPCSLEIQATKLEDSAVYFCASSQSRAGSTRYEQYFGPGTRLTVT.